One sample yielded the 31 T cell receptor beta chains listed below, sequenced in a study of cytomegalovirus exposure and HLA in healthy donors. In the PCR, 60 Vbeta and 13 Jbeta primers were used. TCRdb keeps only in-frame clones here, not all; method: immunoSEQ multiplex PCR. This repertoire shows 110,000 to 150,000 clones, 65% to 90% found once; its top ten account for over 0.95%. Material: PBMCs. These receptors came from a female donor in good health and CMV-seronegative.

This clone came up a few times. V usage is TRBV7-9 and J usage is TRBJ1-4; D unclear. CDR1 is SEHNR and CDR2 is FQNEAQ in the germline V gene (reference sequence). CDR3 length equals 15 residues. V was pared by 1 base and J by 1 base, with 7 bases between. Written as DNA, the CDR3 is TGTGCCAGCAGCTTAGTGTCGGGAACTAATGAAAAACTGTTTTTT. Protein sequence: CASSLVSGTNEKLFF. The whole variable domain, remainder taken from reference TRBV7-9 and TRBJ1-4, is DTGVSQNPRHKITKRGQNVTFRCDPISEHNRLYWYRQTLGQGPEFLTYFQNEAQLEKSRLLSDRFSAERPKGSFSTLEIQRTEQGDSAMYLCASSLVSGTNEKLFFGSGTQLSVL.

This clone was seen once. The sample has other DNA sequences that encode this CDR3 too. The CDR3 coding sequence is TGTGCCAGCAGAAGGACAGGAGATAATGAAAAACTGTTTTTT. It translates to CASRRTGDNEKLFF. V usage is TRBV27 and J usage is TRBJ1-4; TRBD1 aligns across 7 bases. CDR1 and CDR2 from the germline V gene are MNHEY and SMNVEV (reference sequence). V shed 6 bases, J shed 4 bases, and the junction held 5 bases outside the gene matches. The CDR3 length is 14 residues.

The chain carries TRBV29-1 and TRBJ2-7, with TRBD2 matching 14 bases. CDR1 SQVTM and CDR2 ANQGSEA come from the germline V gene. The CDR3 is 13 residues long. V was clipped by 7 bases and J by 4 bases; unmatched bases: 3. The CDR3 coding sequence is TGCAGCGCTCGGACTAGCGGGAGGTACGAGCAGTACTTC. It codes for CSARTSGRYEQYF.

This rearrangement joins TRBV10-3 to TRBJ2-5, with D possibly matching TRBD2 (6 bases). Germline CDR1 ENHRY, CDR2 SYGVKD. Trimming pared 0 bases from V and 4 bases from J, leaving 15 bases between. The length of the CDR3 is 16 residues. The CDR3 loop is CAISESIIGGIETQYF. The DNA of the CDR3 is TGTGCCATCAGTGAGTCGATCATCGGGGGAATAGAGACCCAGTACTTC.

This clone has a handful of counts. J is TRBJ1-2 and V is TRBV2; tentatively, D is TRBD1 (5 bases). CDR1 and CDR2 (germline): SNHLY, FYNNEI. V dropped 7 bases and J dropped 11 bases, with 14 bases sitting between them. The CDR3 consists of 11 residues. This CDR3 reads CASTLDNEYTF. CDR3 DNA: TGTGCCAGCACTCTGGACAACGAGTACACCTTC.

This chain links TRBV6-5 with TRBJ1-4, with D unresolved. This CDR3 is built from 14 residues. V was cut by 2 bases and J by 7 bases, with 11 bases left in between. Germline V lookup: CDR1 MNHEY, CDR2 SVGAGI. The CDR3 region has the DNA TGTGCCAGCAGTTACGCCTCTTGGAGTGAAAAACTGTTTTTT. Encoded protein: CASSYASWSEKLFF.

The rearrangement links TRBV25-1 to TRBJ2-5, with a weak D call TRBD2 (6 bases). This CDR3 is 13 amino acids long. V lost 4 bases to trimming and J lost 5 bases, with 11 bases between them. Per germline, CDR1 MGHDK and CDR2 SYGVNS. This chain's CDR3 is CASSAAGRETQYF. The CDR3 DNA is TGTGCCAGCAGTGCGGCGGGAAGGGAGACCCAGTACTTC. Combining the CDR3 with reference TRBV25-1 and TRBJ2-5 gives the whole variable domain EADIYQTPRYLVIGTGKKITLECSQTMGHDKMYWYQQDPGMELHLIHYSYGVNSTEKGDLSSESTVSRIRTEHFPLTLESARPSHTSQYLCASSAAGRETQYFGPGTRLLVL.

The J gene is TRBJ2-1, the V gene TRBV7-3; 9 bases map to TRBD2. The V and J ends lost 4 bases and 6 bases, in that order; junction bases with no gene match: 10. The germline CDR1 and CDR2 sequences are SGHTA and FQGTGA. This CDR3 is 16 amino acids long. CDR3 loop: CASSSSGTSWSNEQFF. The CDR3 nucleotides read TGTGCCAGCAGCTCTTCCGGGACTAGCTGGAGCAATGAGCAGTTCTTC.

The chain couples TRBV30 to TRBJ2-7, with D possibly TRBD2 on 5 matching bases. The CDR3 length is 13 residues. V was shortened by 4 bases and J by 1 base, with 11 bases between the two germline ends. Germline-derived CDR1 and CDR2 are GTSNPN and SVGIG (reference sequence). CDR3 sequence (DNA): TGTGCCTGGACGGGGATCGGGTCCTACGAGCAGTACTTC. The encoded protein is CAWTGIGSYEQYF. Together with reference TRBV30 and TRBJ2-7, the CDR3 gives the full variable domain: SQTIHQWPATLVQPVGSPLSLECTVEGTSNPNLYWYRQAAGRGLQLLFYSVGIGQISSEVPQNLSASRPQDRQFILSSKKLLLSDSGFYLCAWTGIGSYEQYFGPGTRLTVT.

The chain combines TRBV27 with TRBJ2-7, with 7 bases matching TRBD1. The CDR3 has 14 amino acids. V trimming: 6 bases; J trimming: 3 bases; junction bases outside the gene matches: 8. Per the germline V gene, CDR1 is MNHEY and CDR2 is SMNVEV (reference sequence). DNA for the CDR3: TGTGCCAGCAGCCAAGACTGGGACAGCTACGAGCAGTACTTC. Translation: CASSQDWDSYEQYF.

Relative to its sample, this clone is medium-sized (0.01 to 0.1%). CDR3 sequence (DNA): TGTGCCAGCAGTGAAGTAGGGGGCACAGATACGCAGTATTTT. This sequence encodes CASSEVGGTDTQYF. The V call is TRBV6-4, the J call TRBJ2-3; a possible D gene is TRBD1 (5 bases). Germline V gives CDR1 MRHNA, CDR2 SNTAGT. V lost 3 bases and J lost 1, with 8 bases in between. The CDR3 length is 14 residues.

This chain uses TRBV19 with TRBJ2-1, with TRBD1 identical over 7 bases. Trimming cost V 5 bases and J 4 bases; bases outside gene matches: 11. The CDR3 length is 16 residues. The germline gives CDR1 LNHDA, CDR2 SQIVND (reference sequence). CDR3 DNA sequence: TGTGCCAGTAGTGCATTAATGGGACAGAGATACAATGAGCAGTTCTTC. As protein: CASSALMGQRYNEQFF. Variable domain in full (rest from reference TRBV19 and TRBJ2-1): DGGITQSPKYLFRKEGQNVTLSCEQNLNHDAMYWYRQDPGQGLRLIYYSQIVNDFQKGDIAEGYSVSREKKESFPLTVTSAQKNPTAFYLCASSALMGQRYNEQFFGPGTRLTVL.

This clone was found a few times. The chain carries TRBV7-8 and TRBJ2-3, with 9 bases that match TRBD2. V shed 7 bases and J 2 bases; nucleotides not matched to a gene: 7. The V gene's germline CDR1 is SGHVS and CDR2 FQNEAQ. The length of the CDR3 is 15 residues. The CDR3 sequence is CASTPSGISTDTQYF. The CDR3 DNA follows: TGTGCCAGCACCCCTAGCGGGATCTCCACAGATACGCAGTATTTT.

This clone was seen only a few times. This chain links TRBV5-1 with TRBJ2-5, with a possible D match to TRBD2 (5 bases). The J call may be incorrect, as the DNA end agrees better with TRBJ2-7. CDR1 and CDR2 from the germline V gene are SGHRS and YFSETQ. This CDR3 has 14 amino acids. CDR3 amino acids: CASSTNTGSYEQYF. The CDR3 DNA is TGCGCCAGCAGCACAAACACGGGATCCTACGAGCAGTACTTC.

V usage is TRBV28 and J usage is TRBJ1-5; tentatively, D is TRBD1 (5 bases). Deletions cut 8 bases from V and 6 bases from J, with 14 bases between. From germline, CDR1 is MDHEN and CDR2 SYDVKM. The CDR3 covers 13 residues. The CDR3 sequence is CASWGQIGQPQHF. The CDR3 DNA follows: TGTGCCAGCTGGGGCCAAATAGGTCAGCCCCAGCATTTT.

The chain employs TRBV11-2 and TRBJ2-5; TRBD2 is a possible D gene (6 bases). In germline, CDR1 is SGHAT, CDR2 FQNNGV. V was cut by 1 base and J by 4 bases, with 16 bases left in between. The CDR3 is made up of 16 amino acids. CDR3 DNA sequence: TGTGCCAGCAGCTTAGTGATGGGGGGTAAAGGAGAGACCCAGTACTTC. This sequence encodes CASSLVMGGKGETQYF.

The rearrangement uses TRBV10-3 and TRBJ2-5; 14 bases are shared with TRBD2. Germline V CDR1 and CDR2: ENHRY, SYGVKD. There are 16 residues in the CDR3. V lost 3 bases to trimming and J lost 7 bases; unmatched junction nucleotides: 7. CDR3 sequence (DNA): TGTGCCATCAGTGACCCGGGACTAGCGGGAGTAGGGACCCAGTACTTC. Protein sequence: CAISDPGLAGVGTQYF.

This clone was counted once. The genes are TRBV9 and TRBJ1-2; D is unclear. The V end was cut by 4 bases, the J end by 1 base, with 8 bases between. The CDR3 consists of 13 residues. The germline V gene encodes CDR1 SGDLS and CDR2 YYNGEE. CDR3 DNA sequence: TGTGCCAGCAGCCCCCGGGATAACTATGGCTACACCTTC. Translated: CASSPRDNYGYTF. Full variable domain (rest looked up from reference TRBV9 and TRBJ1-2): DSGVTQTPKHLITATGQRVTLRCSPRSGDLSVYWYQQSLDQGLQFLIQYYNGEERAKGNILERFSAQQFPDLHSELNLSSLELGDSALYFCASSPRDNYGYTFGSGTRLTVV.

The chain uses TRBV27 and TRBJ1-2; tentatively, D is TRBD1 (5 bases). The CDR3 runs 14 residues. Per germline, CDR1 MNHEY and CDR2 SMNVEV (reference sequence). Trimming pared 0 bases from V and 11 bases from J, leaving 16 bases between. The CDR3 reads CASSLSGGNTLYTF. CDR3 coding DNA: TGTGCCAGCAGTTTATCCGGGGGAAATACCCTGTACACCTTC.

The rearrangement uses TRBV6-5 and TRBJ2-1; TRBD1 matches 10 bases. The J segment lost 5 bases and the V segment lost 8 bases, leaving 3 bases of the junction unmatched. The CDR3 spans 13 residues. Germline CDR1 is MNHEY and CDR2 is SVGAGI. CDR3 in DNA: TGTGCCAGCGGACAGGGGGATGACAATGAGCAGTTCTTC. Its protein product is CASGQGDDNEQFF.

This chain joins TRBV10-2 and TRBJ1-2, with TRBD1 as a possible D gene (5 bases). This CDR3 is built from 14 residues. V was clipped by 2 bases and J by 6 bases, with 13 bases between them. Germline V lookup: CDR1 WSHSY, CDR2 SAAADI. CDR3 sequence: CASSEQGPVDGYTF. CDR3 nucleotides: TGCGCCAGCAGTGAGCAGGGCCCGGTTGATGGCTACACCTTC.

V gene TRBV7-2 combines with J gene TRBJ2-6; TRBD1 aligns across 8 bases. The CDR3 has 15 amino acids. The V and J ends lost 5 bases and 4 bases, in that order; junction bases with no gene match: 4. CDR1 is SGHTA and CDR2 is FQGNSA in the germline V gene. The CDR3, as DNA: TGTGCCAGCAGCAAGGACAGGGCCGGGGCCAACGTCCTGACTTTC. It is translated as CASSKDRAGANVLTF.

The CDR3 DNA reads TGTGCCAGTAGTATACGGGCAGGGTGGGACAGGGGCTTTAACACCGGGGAGCTGTTTTTT. Protein: CASSIRAGWDRGFNTGELFF. The genes are TRBV19 and TRBJ2-2, with 10 bases that match TRBD1. The CDR3 covers 20 residues. CDR1 is LNHDA and CDR2 is SQIVND in the germline V gene (reference sequence). After removal of 2 bases from V and 2 bases from J, the junction contained 14 bases not matched to a gene.

V and J are TRBV5-1 and TRBJ2-3; weak D call: TRBD1 (6 bases). V was cut by 0 bases and J by 4 bases, with 21 bases left in between. CDR1 and CDR2 from the germline V gene are SGHRS and YFSETQ. The CDR3 length is 18 residues. DNA of the CDR3: TGCGCCAGCAGCTTGGGGGCTCTGACAGGCTCAGTAGCAGATACGCAGTATTTT. Residues: CASSLGALTGSVADTQYF.

The chain joins TRBV27 to TRBJ2-7; 9 positions agree with TRBD2. Germline V gives CDR1 MNHEY, CDR2 SMNVEV (reference sequence). Trimming removed 2 bases from V and 3 bases from J; junction bases left unmatched: 5. This CDR3 has 15 residues. The DNA for the CDR3 is TGTGCCAGCAGTTTAGGGGCTAGCGGGGTCTACGAGCAGTACTTC. It is translated as CASSLGASGVYEQYF.

The CDR3 here is CASSGWRTSGSLYEQYF. CDR3 nucleotide sequence: TGTGCCAGCAGCGGGTGGAGGACTAGCGGGAGTTTGTACGAGCAGTACTTC. The rearrangement links TRBV5-4 to TRBJ2-7, with 13 nucleotides matching TRBD2. V lost 4 bases to trimming and J lost 4 bases; unmatched junction nucleotides: 11. The CDR3 covers 17 residues. Germline V lookup: CDR1 SGHNT, CDR2 YYREEE (reference sequence).

The V and J genes are TRBV15 and TRBJ2-7; the match to TRBD2 covers 11 bases. V dropped 0 bases and J dropped 4; count of bases not matched to a gene: 5. The germline CDR1 and CDR2 sequences are LNHNV and YYDKDF (reference sequence). This CDR3 spans 16 amino acids. CDR3 amino acids: CATSRDPGLAAYEQYF. The CDR3 bases are TGTGCCACCAGCAGAGATCCGGGACTAGCGGCTTACGAGCAGTACTTC.

The CDR3 reads CASSPFFEETQYF. CDR3 DNA: TGTGCCAGCAGCCCATTTTTTGAGGAGACCCAGTACTTC. V gene TRBV6-1 combines with J gene TRBJ2-5; no clear D. Germline V gene sequence: CDR1 MNHNS, CDR2 SASEGT. The CDR3 contains 13 residues. Trimming left V 6 bases short and J 5 bases short, with 13 bases between.

The J gene is TRBJ2-5, the V gene TRBV19, with D possibly matching TRBD1 (6 bases). The germline CDR1 and CDR2 sequences are LNHDA and SQIVND (reference sequence). V dropped 3 bases and J dropped 5 bases, with 16 bases sitting between them. The CDR3 has 15 amino acids. The CDR3 protein is CASSIADSRSETQYF. CDR3 bases: TGTGCCAGTAGTATCGCGGACAGTCGTTCGGAGACCCAGTACTTC.

This clone was counted only a few times. This chain connects TRBV6-1 to TRBJ2-1; 10 bases line up with TRBD2. V lost 0 bases to trimming and J lost 7 bases; unmatched junction nucleotides: 3. CDR1 is MNHNS, CDR2 SASEGT, per germline. This CDR3 region has 15 residues. The CDR3 region has the DNA TGTGCCAGCAGTGAAGCAACTAGCGGGGTGAATGAGCAGTTCTTC. Translating it yields CASSEATSGVNEQFF.

This chain uses TRBV4-1 with TRBJ2-7; 9 bases align to TRBD2. The germline CDR1 and CDR2 sequences are MGHRA and YSYEKL. The trim removed 0 bases at V and 5 bases at J, leaving 2 bases unmatched. CDR3 length equals 14 residues. The CDR3 here is CASSQDASGNEQYF. The CDR3 DNA sequence: TGCGCCAGCAGCCAAGATGCTAGCGGGAACGAGCAGTACTTC.